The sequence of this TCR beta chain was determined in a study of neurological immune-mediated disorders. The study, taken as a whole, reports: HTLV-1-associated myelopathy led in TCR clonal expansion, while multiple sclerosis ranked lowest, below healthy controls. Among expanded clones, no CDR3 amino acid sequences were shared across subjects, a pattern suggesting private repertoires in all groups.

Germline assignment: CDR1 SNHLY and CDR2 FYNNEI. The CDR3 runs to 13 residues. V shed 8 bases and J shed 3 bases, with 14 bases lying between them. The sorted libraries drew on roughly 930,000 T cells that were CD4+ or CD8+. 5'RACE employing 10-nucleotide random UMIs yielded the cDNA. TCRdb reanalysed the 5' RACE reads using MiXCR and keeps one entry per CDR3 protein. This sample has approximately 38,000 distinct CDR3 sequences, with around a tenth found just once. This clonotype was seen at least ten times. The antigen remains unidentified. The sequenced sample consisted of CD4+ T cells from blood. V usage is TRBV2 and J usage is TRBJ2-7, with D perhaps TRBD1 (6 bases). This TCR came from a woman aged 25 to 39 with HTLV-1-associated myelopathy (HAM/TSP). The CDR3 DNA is TGTGCCAGCTGCGAACAGGGTCTCTACGAGCAGTACTTC. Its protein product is CASCEQGLYEQYF.